A selection of T cell receptor beta chains follows, all from one sample in a study of blood T cell repertoires in COVID-19. Assay: immunoSEQ multiplex PCR; the TCRdb copy retains only in-frame clones and omits some. The data hold about 140,000 clones, with approximately 90% observed a single time. The sample comprised peripheral blood. The receptors here all came from a human donor in a cohort sampled during active COVID-19. Both conserved end residues are trimmed from each CDR3.

j_gene: TRBJ2-2; v_gene: TRBV7-3; len: 13; CDR3aa: ASSSPGLASGELF
j_gene: TRBJ2-1; v_gene: TRBV3-1/TRBV3-2; len: 14; CDR3aa: ASSQGGGGAYNEQF
j_gene: TRBJ2-7; v_gene: TRBV5-5; len: 12; CDR3aa: ASSPGQGPPGQY
j_gene: TRBJ2-5; v_gene: TRBV3-1/TRBV3-2; len: 11; CDR3aa: ASSPEGWETQY
j_gene: TRBJ2-7; v_gene: TRBV9; len: 13; CDR3aa: ASSVGSRPSYEQY
j_gene: TRBJ1-5; v_gene: TRBV28; len: 11; CDR3aa: ASVKTGVQPQH
j_gene: TRBJ2-2; v_gene: TRBV2; len: 11; CDR3aa: ASSVGETGELF
j_gene: TRBJ1-2; v_gene: TRBV9; len: 13; CDR3aa: ASSVVDSPRYGYT
j_gene: TRBJ1-1; v_gene: TRBV5-6; len: 13; CDR3aa: ASSRGRRGATEAF
j_gene: TRBJ2-1; v_gene: TRBV24-1; len: 13; CDR3aa: ATSETGTGGDEQF
j_gene: TRBJ2-2; v_gene: TRBV9; len: 13; CDR3aa: ASSQTYEGGGELF
j_gene: TRBJ2-7; v_gene: TRBV6-5; len: 13; CDR3aa: ASSYSSGGIYEQY
j_gene: TRBJ1-4; v_gene: TRBV5-1; len: 13; CDR3aa: ASSLGSATNEKLF
j_gene: TRBJ2-3; v_gene: TRBV18; len: 13; CDR3aa: ASSVEGRGTDTQY
j_gene: TRBJ2-6; v_gene: TRBV9; len: 15; CDR3aa: ASSVWTGISGANVLT
j_gene: TRBJ1-4; v_gene: TRBV7-9; len: 16; CDR3aa: ASSTDRGRSPTNEKLF
j_gene: TRBJ1-5; v_gene: TRBV3-1/TRBV3-2; len: 12; CDR3aa: ASSQEARGQPQH